In this sample, the clone carrying this T cell receptor beta chain turned up once. Its antigen is undetermined. Both 60 Vbeta primers and 13 Jbeta primers went into the PCR. Generated by immunoSEQ multiplex PCR, the TCRdb table keeps only in-frame clones and is missing some. The table includes 160,000 or so clones, 70% to 85% detected once. This CDR3 spans 16 amino acids. CDR1 MNHNY and CDR2 SVGAGI come from the germline V gene (reference sequence). With 7 bases removed from V and 6 bases from J, the gap between germline ends came to 21 bases. The data were obtained in a study of cytomegalovirus exposure and HLA in healthy donors. These donors counted as nominally healthy when sampled, but unrecorded immune exposures were likely. Points from the study as a whole: In a later analysis, HLA-C alleles had the fewest associated TCRs, DRB1 alleles the most. The study recorded about 150 TCR beta chains that were cytomegalovirus-associated.

J is TRBJ1-4 and V is TRBV6-6; D might be TRBD1 (6 bases). This clonotype originated in a woman in her forties or fifties in good health and CMV-seropositive. The source material was PBMCs. The CDR3 bases are TGTGCCAGCAACCCAGGGAGAACCCCAGGGGATGAAAAACTGTTTTTT. Amino acids: CASNPGRTPGDEKLFF.